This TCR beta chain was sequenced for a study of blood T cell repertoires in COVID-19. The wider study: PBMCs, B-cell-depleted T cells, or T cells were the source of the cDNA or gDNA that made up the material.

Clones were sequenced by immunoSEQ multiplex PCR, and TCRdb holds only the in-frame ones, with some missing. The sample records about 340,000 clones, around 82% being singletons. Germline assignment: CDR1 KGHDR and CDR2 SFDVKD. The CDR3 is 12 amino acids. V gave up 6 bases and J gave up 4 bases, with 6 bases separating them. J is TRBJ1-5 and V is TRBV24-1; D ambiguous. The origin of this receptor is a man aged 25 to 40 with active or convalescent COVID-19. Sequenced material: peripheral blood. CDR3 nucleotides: TGTGCCACCAGTAACTATAATCAGCCCCAGCATTTT. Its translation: CATSNYNQPQHF.